A single sample gave rise to the 26 T cell receptor beta chains below, sequenced in a study of T cells in Graves' hyperthyroidism and ophthalmopathy. From RNA transcripts, TCR beta CDR3 regions were amplified. First-round RT-PCR targeting the TCR CDR3 was performed with the HTBI primer set. TCRdb analysed the multiplex PCR reads with MiXCR anew, one entry per CDR3 protein. The table has about 250,000 distinct CDR3 sequences, approximately 25% seen once; the top ten hold roughly 35%. The sequencing input was blood. The receptors stem from a woman aged 40-49 years with Graves' ophthalmopathy.

This clonotype was observed once. V gene TRBV6-1 combines with J gene TRBJ2-7, with D maybe TRBD1 (6 bases). Germline CDR1 and CDR2: MNHNS and SASEGT. The CDR3 consists of 12 residues. V was shortened by 6 bases and J by 6 bases, with 12 bases between the two germline ends. The CDR3 spells CASSTTGSEQYF. The CDR3 nucleotides are TGTGCCAGCAGCACAACAGGGTCCGAGCAGTACTTC.

This clonotype came up many times. The V gene is TRBV28, the J gene TRBJ1-1; a weak D match, TRBD1 (5 bases). This CDR3 has 14 residues. Germline values: CDR1 MDHEN, CDR2 SYDVKM. Deletions cut 3 bases from V and 1 base from J, with 9 bases between. CDR3 nucleotide sequence: TGTGCCAGCAGTTTCACAGGAGAGAACACTGAAGCTTTCTTT. Its translation: CASSFTGENTEAFF.

This clonotype was recorded many times. The CDR3 protein is CATSNGGLQETQYF. The CDR3 DNA reads as TGTGCCACCAGCAACGGGGGCCTCCAAGAGACCCAGTACTTC. The rearrangement joins TRBV15 to TRBJ2-5; D assignment may be TRBD1 or TRBD2 (6 bases each). Germline V gene lookup returns CDR1 LNHNV and CDR2 YYDKDF (reference sequence). The CDR3 length is 14 residues. The germline V and J ends were trimmed by 4 bases and 1 base, with 10 bases remaining between them.

Worth noting for this clonotype: One junction end does not reproduce the germline sequence, and a read error may be involved. The gene calls are TRBV6-5 and TRBJ2-7; 10 bases are shared with TRBD2. Germline CDR1 and CDR2: MNHEY and SVGAGI. The CDR3 is 15 residues long. The CDR3 spells CASIYGTSATYEQYF. Written as DNA, the CDR3 is TGTGCCAGCATTTACGGGACTAGCGCAACCTACGAGCAGTACTTC.

In its sample, this clonotype was seen a few times. The chain recombines TRBV6-1 with TRBJ2-7; 13 bases fit TRBD2. The CDR3 length is 15 residues. The germline CDR1 and CDR2 sequences are MNHNS and SASEGT. The V and J ends lost 5 bases and 6 bases, in that order; junction bases with no gene match: 7. Written as DNA, the CDR3 is TGTGCCAGCAGTCCTGGGACTAGCGGGACGGGCGAGCAGTACGTC. This translates into CASSPGTSGTGEQYV.

There are many counts of this clonotype. The chain joins TRBV12-3 or TRBV12-4 to TRBJ2-7, with 8 bases lining up with TRBD2. CDR3 length: 17 amino acids. V shed 3 bases and J 5 bases; nucleotides not matched to a gene: 15. CDR3 coding DNA: TGTGCCAGCAGTTTGGGGTCGGCGGGAGGTCGCCACCACGAGCAGTACTTC. Its protein product is CASSLGSAGGRHHEQYF.

In its sample, this clonotype was seen many times. V and J are TRBV12-3 or TRBV12-4 and TRBJ2-7, with 8 positions matching TRBD1. V lost 6 bases and J lost 2; bases outside the gene matches: 6. This CDR3 comprises 14 residues. CDR3: CASSPRTGPYEQYF. Here the CDR3 DNA reads TGTGCCAGCAGCCCTAGGACAGGGCCCTACGAGCAGTACTTC.

This clonotype was found a few times. Here the CDR3 reads CASSFSGLGNTEAFF. Written as DNA, the CDR3 is TGTGCCAGCAGTTTCTCAGGGCTGGGGAACACTGAAGCTTTCTTT. The rearrangement uses TRBV27 and TRBJ1-1; TRBD1 might be the D (5 bases). The germline V gene encodes CDR1 MNHEY and CDR2 SMNVEV (reference sequence). The CDR3 contains 15 residues. Trimming pared 3 bases from V and 1 base from J, leaving 12 bases between.

There are many counts of this clonotype. This chain joins TRBV12-3 or TRBV12-4 and TRBJ1-2; TRBD1 is a possible D gene (6 bases). V was trimmed by 1 base and J by 0 bases, leaving 12 bases between them. This CDR3 region has 16 residues. The CDR3 loop reads CASSLVGGGANYGYTF. The CDR3 DNA follows: TGTGCCAGCAGTTTAGTGGGAGGGGGAGCTAACTATGGCTACACCTTC.

There are many counts of this clonotype. The chain combines TRBV7-3 with TRBJ2-7; 7 positions agree with TRBD2. V dropped 1 base and J dropped 2; count of bases not matched to a gene: 5. Germline CDR1 reads SGHTA; CDR2 reads FQGTGA. This CDR3 is built from 15 residues. The CDR3 DNA is TGTGCCAGCAGCTTAAGGGGGGGAGGAGCCTACGAGCAGTACTTC. It specifies CASSLRGGGAYEQYF.

This clonotype showed up many times. The rearrangement uses TRBV24-1 and TRBJ2-5; TRBD1 matches 10 bases. Trimming removed 10 bases from V and 5 bases from J; junction bases left unmatched: 9. This CDR3 has 14 amino acids. CDR1 is KGHDR and CDR2 is SFDVKD in the germline V gene. The CDR3 region is CATRDRGGSETQYF. In nucleotides, the CDR3 is TGTGCCACTCGGGACAGGGGAGGTTCGGAGACCCAGTACTTC.

This clonotype was observed many times. The chain uses TRBV6-1 and TRBJ1-1; D unclear. The V gene's germline CDR1 is MNHNS and CDR2 SASEGT. V was cut by 3 bases and J by 5 bases, with 7 bases left in between. This CDR3 is built from 12 residues. In nucleotides, the CDR3 is TGTGCCAGCAGTGAGTCTCGGACTGAAGCTTTCTTT. This gives the protein CASSESRTEAFF.

Ten or more counts support this clonotype. The chain links TRBV28 to TRBJ2-7; TRBD2 matches 7 bases. J gave up 2 bases and V 8 bases, and 3 bases lay outside the gene matches. The germline V gene has CDR1 MDHEN and CDR2 SYDVKM. The CDR3 has 12 amino acids. CDR3: CASGSGAYEQYF. DNA of the CDR3: TGTGCCAGCGGGAGCGGGGCCTACGAGCAGTACTTC.

The V call is TRBV27, the J call TRBJ1-1; a weak D match, TRBD1 (6 bases). The CDR3 extends over 16 amino acids. The ends were cut back, 4 bases at V and 1 base at J, with 16 bases in the middle. The germline CDR1 and CDR2 sequences are MNHEY and SMNVEV (reference sequence). CDR3 sequence (DNA): TGTGCCAGCAGTTCCCTCCCCGGGGGCCCGAACACTGAAGCTTTCTTT. This encodes CASSSLPGGPNTEAFF.

The J gene is TRBJ2-6, the V gene TRBV6-5, with D perhaps TRBD1 or TRBD2 (5 bases each). CDR1 is MNHEY, CDR2 SVGAGI, per germline. The CDR3 runs 16 residues. Trimming shortened V by 2 bases and J by 0 bases, and 8 bases separated the two germline ends. The CDR3, as DNA: TGTGCCAGCAGTTACGGGGGTCACTCTGGGGCCAACGTCCTGACTTTC. Amino acid sequence: CASSYGGHSGANVLTF.

This clonotype appeared many times. The chain joins TRBV30 to TRBJ1-1, with D uncertain. V was trimmed by 0 bases and J by 5 bases, leaving 13 bases between them. The CDR3 contains 14 residues. Germline CDR1 reads GTSNPN; CDR2 reads SVGIG (reference sequence). The DNA of the CDR3 is TGTGCCTGGAGTGTATCGCAGATGAGGACTGAAGCTTTCTTT. Translating it yields CAWSVSQMRTEAFF.

The rearrangement links TRBV13 to TRBJ2-7, with TRBD2 matching 10 bases. V lost 3 bases and J lost 2; bases outside the gene matches: 7. The CDR3 loop spans 16 amino acids. Germline V gene lookup returns CDR1 PRHDT and CDR2 FYEKMQ (reference sequence). CDR3 in DNA: TGTGCCAGCAGCTTTCTAACTAGCGGGGTCCCCTACGAGCAGTACTTC. Protein product: CASSFLTSGVPYEQYF.

This clonotype has at least ten counts. A read error is possible here, since a much larger clone lies one base away. The chain joins TRBV2 to TRBJ1-1; D uncertain. Trimming took off 4 bases at V and 6 bases at J, with 12 bases between the two ends. The CDR3 loop spans 13 amino acids. Germline-derived CDR1 and CDR2 are SNHLY and FYNNEI. The chain's CDR3 is CASSGERSAEAFF. The DNA of the CDR3 is TGTGCCAGCAGTGGCGAGAGGTCGGCTGAAGCTTTCTTT.

In its sample, this clonotype was seen once. One end of the junction does not line up with germline, which may come from a read error. The chain carries TRBV11-2 and TRBJ2-5; the D is unclear. CDR3 size: 13 residues. Germline CDR1 SGHAT, CDR2 FQNNGV. The CDR3 DNA follows: TGTGCCAGAAGCCAAATCTCGGTGGAGACTCAGTACTTC. It specifies CARSQISVETQYF.

As regards this clonotype: The germline gene is not matched at one end of the junction; a read error may be the cause. The rearrangement joins TRBV6-5 to TRBJ1-2; D is perhaps TRBD1 (5 bases). The CDR3 sequence is 15 residues long. Germline-derived CDR1 and CDR2 are MNHEY and SVGAGI. The CDR3 sequence is CASSSYVQERYGYIF. CDR3 DNA: TGTGCCAGCAGTTCCTACGTACAGGAAAGATATGGCTACATCTTC.

This clonotype has more than one count but fewer than ten. V usage is TRBV4-1 and J usage is TRBJ1-1, with TRBD1 as a possible D gene (6 bases). CDR1 is MGHRA and CDR2 is YSYEKL in the germline V gene. Trimming pared 1 base from V and 0 bases from J, leaving 9 bases between. The CDR3 sequence is 15 residues long. The CDR3 nucleotides are TGCGCCAGCAGCCAAGGGGACATAATGAACACTGAAGCTTTCTTT. Translated, it gives CASSQGDIMNTEAFF.

This clonotype has just one count. This rearrangement joins TRBV28 to TRBJ2-7; 9 bases are a match to TRBD1. V trimming: 5 bases; J trimming: 6 bases; junction bases outside the gene matches: 8. Per germline, CDR1 MDHEN and CDR2 SYDVKM. The CDR3 contains 14 residues. CDR3: CASSRGTGTGEQYF. CDR3 bases: TGTGCCAGCAGTCGTGGGACAGGGACGGGCGAGCAGTACTTC.

This clonotype has at least ten counts. The genes are TRBV30 and TRBJ2-7, with TRBD2 matching 13 bases. From germline, CDR1 is GTSNPN and CDR2 SVGIG (reference sequence). This CDR3 spans 15 amino acids. With V trimmed by 3 bases and J by 3 bases, 5 bases remained unmatched. CDR3 amino acids: CAWRAGTSGIYEQYF. CDR3 nucleotide sequence: TGTGCCTGGAGGGCCGGGACTAGCGGGATCTACGAGCAGTACTTC.

The rearrangement uses TRBV28 and TRBJ1-5; D is perhaps TRBD1 (5 bases). V shed 3 bases and J shed 6 bases, with 12 bases lying between them. The germline CDR1 and CDR2 sequences are MDHEN and SYDVKM. The CDR3 contains 14 residues. The CDR3 DNA reads as TGTGCCAGCAGTTTCGGGGCAGGGACTCAGCCCCAGCATTTT. Translation gives CASSFGAGTQPQHF.

This clonotype came up many times. V is TRBV18 and J is TRBJ2-4; D is perhaps TRBD2 (6 bases). The CDR3 is 13 amino acids. The V gene lost 5 bases and the J gene lost 4 bases, with 9 bases spanning the gap. Germline V lookup: CDR1 KGHSH, CDR2 LQKENI. CDR3: CASSTGGKNIQYF. The CDR3 DNA follows: TGTGCCAGCTCAACCGGGGGTAAAAACATTCAGTACTTC.

This clonotype was seen many times. This chain uses TRBV20-1 with TRBJ1-2, with a tentative D call TRBD1 (6 bases). Per germline, CDR1 DFQATT and CDR2 SNEGSKA (reference sequence). With 6 bases removed from V and 7 bases from J, the gap between germline ends came to 15 bases. The CDR3 is 12 amino acids. CDR3 sequence reads: CSATGQKGGYTF. CDR3 DNA: TGCAGTGCAACAGGGCAGAAGGGTGGCTACACCTTC.